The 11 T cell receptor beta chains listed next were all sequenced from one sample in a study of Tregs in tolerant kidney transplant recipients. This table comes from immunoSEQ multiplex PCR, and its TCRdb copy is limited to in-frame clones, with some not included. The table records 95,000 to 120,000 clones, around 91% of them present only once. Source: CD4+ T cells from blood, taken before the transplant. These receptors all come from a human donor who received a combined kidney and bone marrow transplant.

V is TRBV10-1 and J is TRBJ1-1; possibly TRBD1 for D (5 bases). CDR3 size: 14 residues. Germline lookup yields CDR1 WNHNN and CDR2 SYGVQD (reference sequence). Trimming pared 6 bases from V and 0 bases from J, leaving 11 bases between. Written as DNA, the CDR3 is TGCGCCAGCAGCTTATCAGGGATGAACACTGAAGCTTTCTTT. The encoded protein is CASSLSGMNTEAFF.

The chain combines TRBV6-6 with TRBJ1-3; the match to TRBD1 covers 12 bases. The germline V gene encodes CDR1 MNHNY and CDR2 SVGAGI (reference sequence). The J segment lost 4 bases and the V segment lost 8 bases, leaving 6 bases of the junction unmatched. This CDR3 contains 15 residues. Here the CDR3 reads CASGTGGERGNTIYF. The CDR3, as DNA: TGTGCCAGCGGGACAGGGGGCGAAAGGGGAAACACCATATATTTT.

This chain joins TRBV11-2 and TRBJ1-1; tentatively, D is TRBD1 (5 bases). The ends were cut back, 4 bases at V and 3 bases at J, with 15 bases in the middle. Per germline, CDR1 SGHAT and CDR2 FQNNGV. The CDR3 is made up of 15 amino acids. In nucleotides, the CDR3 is TGTGCCAGCAGCTCAACATATACAGGAGACACTGAAGCTTTCTTT. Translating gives CASSSTYTGDTEAFF.

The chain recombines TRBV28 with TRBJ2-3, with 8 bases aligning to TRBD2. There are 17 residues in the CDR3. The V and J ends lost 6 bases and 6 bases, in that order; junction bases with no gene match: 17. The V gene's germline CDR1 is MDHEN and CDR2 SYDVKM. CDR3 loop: CASSLLGLAPKTDTQYF. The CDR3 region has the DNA TGTGCCAGCAGCCTCCTCGGACTAGCCCCTAAAACGGATACGCAGTATTTT.

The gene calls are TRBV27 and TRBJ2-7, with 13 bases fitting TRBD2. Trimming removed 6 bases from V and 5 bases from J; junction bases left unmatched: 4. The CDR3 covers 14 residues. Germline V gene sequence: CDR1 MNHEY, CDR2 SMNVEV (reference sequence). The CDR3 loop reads CASRTGTSGNEQYF. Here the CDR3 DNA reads TGTGCCAGCAGAACCGGGACTAGCGGGAACGAGCAGTACTTC.

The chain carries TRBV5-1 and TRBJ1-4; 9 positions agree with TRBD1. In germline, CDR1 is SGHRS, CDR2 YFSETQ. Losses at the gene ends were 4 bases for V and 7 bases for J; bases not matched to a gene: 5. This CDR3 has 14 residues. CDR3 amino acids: CASSAWTGAEKLFF. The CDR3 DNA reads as TGCGCCAGCAGCGCCTGGACAGGGGCTGAAAAACTGTTTTTT.

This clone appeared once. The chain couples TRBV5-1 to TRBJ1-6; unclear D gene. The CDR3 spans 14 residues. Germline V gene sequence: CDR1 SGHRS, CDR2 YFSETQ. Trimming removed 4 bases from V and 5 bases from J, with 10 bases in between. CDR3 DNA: TGCGCCAGCAGCAGCGGGGTAAATAATTCACCCCTCCACTTT. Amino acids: CASSSGVNNSPLHF.

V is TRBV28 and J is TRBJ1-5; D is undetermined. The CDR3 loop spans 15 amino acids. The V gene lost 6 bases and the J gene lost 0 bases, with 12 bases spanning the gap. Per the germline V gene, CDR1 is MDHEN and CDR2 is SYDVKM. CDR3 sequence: CASSSRRFSNQPQHF. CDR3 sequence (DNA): TGTGCCAGCAGCTCGCGCAGGTTTAGCAATCAGCCCCAGCATTTT.

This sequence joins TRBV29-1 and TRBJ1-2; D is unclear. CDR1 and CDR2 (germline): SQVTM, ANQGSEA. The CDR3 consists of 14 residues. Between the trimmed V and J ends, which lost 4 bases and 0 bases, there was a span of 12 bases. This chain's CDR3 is CSVGNWGANYGYTF. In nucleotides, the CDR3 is TGCAGCGTTGGTAATTGGGGAGCTAACTATGGCTACACCTTC.

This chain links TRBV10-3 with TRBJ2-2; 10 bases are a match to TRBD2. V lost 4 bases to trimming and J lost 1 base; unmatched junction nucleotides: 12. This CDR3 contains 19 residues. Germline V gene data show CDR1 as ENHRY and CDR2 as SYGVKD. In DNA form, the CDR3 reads TGTGCCATCAGTGGACTAGCGGGTGCTAATTTAGGGAACACCGGGGAGCTGTTTTTT. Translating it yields CAISGLAGANLGNTGELFF.

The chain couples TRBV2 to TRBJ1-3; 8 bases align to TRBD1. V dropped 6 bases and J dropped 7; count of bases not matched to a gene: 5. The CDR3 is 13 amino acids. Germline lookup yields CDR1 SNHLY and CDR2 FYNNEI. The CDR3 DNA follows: TGTGCCAGCAGCTTAAGACAGGGGAACACCATATATTTT. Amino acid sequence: CASSLRQGNTIYF. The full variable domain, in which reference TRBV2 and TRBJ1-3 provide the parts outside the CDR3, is EPEVTQTPSHQVTQMGQEVILRCVPISNHLYFYWYRQILGQKVEFLVSFYNNEISEKSEIFDDQFSVERPDGSNFTLKIRSTKLEDSAMYFCASSLRQGNTIYFGEGSWLTVV.